These T cell receptor beta chains were read from a single sample in a study of cytomegalovirus exposure and HLA in healthy donors. Here immunoSEQ multiplex PCR was the method, and the copy in TCRdb shows in-frame clones only, minus some. The table includes tens of thousands of clones, around 94% detected once. The sequenced material came from PBMCs. The receptors were gathered from a young man in good health and CMV-seronegative. Each CDR3 is given without its conserved first and last residue. The order of the fields is CDR3 protein, V gene, clone size, J gene. The size field is filled for only some rows; it gives once, few, many or a size class.

cdr3_aa: ASSSSGVNTGELF; v_call: TRBV7-7; clone_size: NA; j_call: TRBJ2-2
cdr3_aa: ASRTGTGKNIQY; v_call: TRBV19; clone_size: once; j_call: TRBJ2-4
cdr3_aa: ASSQDTSGRDTQY; v_call: TRBV4-3; clone_size: NA; j_call: TRBJ2-3
cdr3_aa: ASSLGGAGPYNEQF; v_call: TRBV5-1; clone_size: NA; j_call: TRBJ2-1
cdr3_aa: ATSHGGTTSREQY; v_call: TRBV15; clone_size: NA; j_call: TRBJ2-7
cdr3_aa: ASSSQGGAKQGYT; v_call: TRBV11-3; clone_size: NA; j_call: TRBJ1-2
cdr3_aa: ASSSITSGRGTDEQF; v_call: TRBV7-9; clone_size: NA; j_call: TRBJ2-1
cdr3_aa: ASSIGGLVYEQY; v_call: TRBV19; clone_size: NA; j_call: TRBJ2-7
cdr3_aa: ASSLGLAGLIIQETQY; v_call: TRBV7-2; clone_size: once; j_call: TRBJ2-5
cdr3_aa: ASSLEGDTEAF; v_call: TRBV7-2; clone_size: NA; j_call: TRBJ1-1
cdr3_aa: ASSFGGGRAYNEQF; v_call: TRBV28; clone_size: NA; j_call: TRBJ2-1
cdr3_aa: ASSFVRREQF; v_call: TRBV28; clone_size: NA; j_call: TRBJ2-1
cdr3_aa: ASSFPRQGSSSYNEQF; v_call: TRBV28; clone_size: NA; j_call: TRBJ2-1
cdr3_aa: ASSPGDRVNEKLF; v_call: TRBV5-1; clone_size: NA; j_call: TRBJ1-4
cdr3_aa: ASSFRGQGDAAF; v_call: TRBV13; clone_size: NA; j_call: TRBJ1-1
cdr3_aa: ASTSGSGSYNEQF; v_call: TRBV6-5; clone_size: NA; j_call: TRBJ2-1
cdr3_aa: ASRSGTGYVNEQF; v_call: TRBV27; clone_size: NA; j_call: TRBJ2-1
cdr3_aa: ASSLAMTGDHNEQF; v_call: TRBV5-1; clone_size: few; j_call: TRBJ2-1
cdr3_aa: ASSRSSGAGYEQY; v_call: TRBV7-9; clone_size: NA; j_call: TRBJ2-7
cdr3_aa: ASSDRGLVQPQH; v_call: TRBV19; clone_size: NA; j_call: TRBJ1-5
cdr3_aa: ASSLGREAETQY; v_call: TRBV28; clone_size: NA; j_call: TRBJ2-5
cdr3_aa: ASKSLIERERETQY; v_call: TRBV19; clone_size: once; j_call: TRBJ2-5
cdr3_aa: ASSALAGANEQF; v_call: TRBV2; clone_size: NA; j_call: TRBJ2-1
cdr3_aa: ASSVGLAENYEQY; v_call: TRBV9; clone_size: few; j_call: TRBJ2-7